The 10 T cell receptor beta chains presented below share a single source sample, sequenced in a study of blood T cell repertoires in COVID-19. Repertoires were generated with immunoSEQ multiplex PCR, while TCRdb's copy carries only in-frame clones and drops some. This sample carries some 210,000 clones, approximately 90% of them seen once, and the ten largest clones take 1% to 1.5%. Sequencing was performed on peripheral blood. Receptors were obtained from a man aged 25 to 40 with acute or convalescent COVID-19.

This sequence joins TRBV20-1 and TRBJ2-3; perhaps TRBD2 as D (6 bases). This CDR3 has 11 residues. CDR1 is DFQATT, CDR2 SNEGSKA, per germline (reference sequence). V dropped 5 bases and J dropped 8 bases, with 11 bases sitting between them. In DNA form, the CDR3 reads TGCAGTGCTCCGACCGGGGGTACGCAGTATTTT. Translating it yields CSAPTGGTQYF.

CDR3 in amino acids: CASSKRQGLFDEQFF. DNA for the CDR3: TGTGCCAGTAGTAAACGACAGGGTCTCTTTGATGAGCAGTTCTTC. The chain employs TRBV19 and TRBJ2-1, with 7 bases matching TRBD1. Looked up from germline, CDR1 is LNHDA and CDR2 is SQIVND (reference sequence). This CDR3 has 15 amino acids. After removal of 4 bases from V and 8 bases from J, the junction contained 11 bases not matched to a gene.

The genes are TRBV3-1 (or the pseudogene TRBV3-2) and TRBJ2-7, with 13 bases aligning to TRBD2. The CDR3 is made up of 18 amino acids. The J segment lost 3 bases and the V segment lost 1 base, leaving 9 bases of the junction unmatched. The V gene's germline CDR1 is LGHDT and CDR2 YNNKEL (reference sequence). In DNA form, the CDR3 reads TGTGCCAGCAGCCAAGGGACGCGGCGGACTAGCGGGGGCTACGAGCAGTACTTC. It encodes CASSQGTRRTSGGYEQYF.

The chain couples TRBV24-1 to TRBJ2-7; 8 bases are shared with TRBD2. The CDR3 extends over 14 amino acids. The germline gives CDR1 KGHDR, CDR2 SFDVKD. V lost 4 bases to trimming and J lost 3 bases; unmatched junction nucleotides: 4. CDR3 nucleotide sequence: TGTGCCACCAGTGAAGGACTAGCAGACTACGAGCAGTACTTC. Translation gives CATSEGLADYEQYF.

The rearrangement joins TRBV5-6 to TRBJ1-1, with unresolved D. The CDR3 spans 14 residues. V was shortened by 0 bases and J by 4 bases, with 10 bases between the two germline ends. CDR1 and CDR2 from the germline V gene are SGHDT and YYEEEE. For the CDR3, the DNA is TGTGCCAGCAGCTTGGGGAGGATGGGCACTGAAGCTTTCTTT. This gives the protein CASSLGRMGTEAFF.

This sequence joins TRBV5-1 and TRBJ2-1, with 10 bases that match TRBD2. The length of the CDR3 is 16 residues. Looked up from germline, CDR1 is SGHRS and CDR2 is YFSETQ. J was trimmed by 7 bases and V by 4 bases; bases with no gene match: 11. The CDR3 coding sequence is TGCGCCAGCAGCAAAATGCTAGCGGGAGCTTCGAATGAGCAGTTCTTC. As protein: CASSKMLAGASNEQFF. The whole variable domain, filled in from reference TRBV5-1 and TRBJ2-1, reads KAGVTQTPRYLIKTRGQQVTLSCSPISGHRSVSWYQQTPGQGLQFLFEYFSETQRNKGNFPGRFSGRQFSNSRSEMNVSTLELGDSALYLCASSKMLAGASNEQFFGPGTRLTVL.

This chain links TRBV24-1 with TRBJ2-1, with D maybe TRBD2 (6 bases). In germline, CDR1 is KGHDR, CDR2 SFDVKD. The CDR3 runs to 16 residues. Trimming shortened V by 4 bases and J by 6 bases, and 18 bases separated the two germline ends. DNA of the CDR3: TGTGCCACCAGTGAAGGGACTGCGGTGTGGGTCAATGAGCAGTTCTTC. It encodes CATSEGTAVWVNEQFF.

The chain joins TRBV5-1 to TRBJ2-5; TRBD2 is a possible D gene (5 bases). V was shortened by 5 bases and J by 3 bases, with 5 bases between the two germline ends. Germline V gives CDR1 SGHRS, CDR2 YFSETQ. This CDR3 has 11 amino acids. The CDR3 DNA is TGCGCCAGCAGACTAGAAGAGACCCAGTACTTC. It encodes CASRLEETQYF.

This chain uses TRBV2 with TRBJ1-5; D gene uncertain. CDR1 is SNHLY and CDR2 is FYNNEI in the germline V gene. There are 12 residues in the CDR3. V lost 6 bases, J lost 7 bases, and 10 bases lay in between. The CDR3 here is CASSPHFQPQHF. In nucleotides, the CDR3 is TGTGCCAGCAGCCCTCACTTCCAGCCCCAGCATTTT.

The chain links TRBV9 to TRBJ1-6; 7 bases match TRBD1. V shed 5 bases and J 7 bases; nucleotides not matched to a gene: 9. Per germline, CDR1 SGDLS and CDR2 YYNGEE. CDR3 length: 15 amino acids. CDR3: CASSVLTGENSPLHF. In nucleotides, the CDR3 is TGTGCCAGCAGTGTTCTTACAGGGGAAAATTCACCCCTCCACTTT.